The 13 T cell receptor beta chains reported below all come from one sample, sequenced in a study of early T cells in non-severe SARS-CoV-2 infection. TCRdb called the 5' RACE reads again in MiXCR, with one record for every CDR3 protein. Altogether tens of thousands of distinct CDR3 sequences are present, about 4.9% being singletons, with the ten largest covering less than 6%. The sample consisted of whole blood, taken at baseline. The origin of the receptors is an adult who was a healthcare worker with PCR-confirmed SARS-CoV-2 infection or an uninfected control (not recorded which).

This clonotype appeared a few times. The chain joins TRBV10-3 to TRBJ2-7; no firm D call. This CDR3 has 14 amino acids. V lost 3 bases and J 2 bases, leaving 11 bases between the germline ends. Germline V gene lookup returns CDR1 ENHRY and CDR2 SYGVKD. The CDR3 loop reads CAISDSRSTYEQYF. CDR3 in DNA: TGTGCCATCAGTGATTCCAGGTCCACCTACGAGCAGTACTTC.

V and J are TRBV4-1 and TRBJ2-7; 10 bases are a match to TRBD2. The V gene's germline CDR1 is MGHRA and CDR2 YSYEKL. V gave up 3 bases and J gave up 5 bases; unmatched junction bases: 7. The CDR3 extends over 15 amino acids. CDR3 nucleotides: TGCGCCAGCAGCCATGGGAGCGGGAGGGGCAACGAGCAGTACTTC. This translates into CASSHGSGRGNEQYF.

This clonotype turned up a few times. The chain carries TRBV7-3 and TRBJ2-2; possible D gene TRBD2, 6 bases. The CDR3 has 15 amino acids. Germline lookup yields CDR1 SGHTA and CDR2 FQGTGA. Trimming removed 1 base from V and 4 bases from J, with 10 bases in between. CDR3 in amino acids: CASSLIAERTGELFF. The CDR3 region has the DNA TGTGCCAGCAGCTTAATAGCGGAGCGCACCGGGGAGCTGTTTTTT.

The gene calls are TRBV7-6 and TRBJ1-1; 9 nucleotides align to TRBD1. CDR3 size: 14 residues. The V gene end was trimmed by 5 bases and the J gene end by 4 bases; junction bases not matched to a gene: 5. The germline gives CDR1 SGHVS, CDR2 FNYEAQ. CDR3 sequence: CASSARQGGTEAFF. The CDR3 DNA is TGTGCCAGCAGCGCTAGACAGGGGGGCACTGAAGCTTTCTTT.

In this sample, this clonotype turned up many times. This chain joins TRBV19 and TRBJ1-5; TRBD1 might be the D (5 bases). Germline CDR1 LNHDA, CDR2 SQIVND (reference sequence). Trimming took off 0 bases at V and 3 bases at J, with 12 bases between the two ends. The CDR3 sequence is 16 residues long. The CDR3 DNA reads as TGTGCCAGTAGTATAGATGTGGGGACCCCCAATCAGCCCCAGCATTTT. It yields the protein CASSIDVGTPNQPQHF.

This clonotype was detected many times. The chain carries TRBV20-1 and TRBJ2-7; D call uncertain. The germline V and J ends were trimmed by 3 bases and 7 bases, with 19 bases remaining between them. The CDR3 contains 14 residues. The germline gives CDR1 DFQATT, CDR2 SNEGSKA (reference sequence). This CDR3 reads CSASSVNAPPEQYF. The CDR3 DNA follows: TGCAGTGCTAGTTCGGTTAACGCACCCCCTGAGCAGTACTTC.

This clonotype was counted at least ten times. This chain links TRBV6-6 with TRBJ1-5; D perhaps matches TRBD1 (5 bases). The V end was cut by 10 bases, the J end by 7 bases, with 17 bases between. The CDR3 is 13 amino acids. The germline V gene encodes CDR1 MNHNY and CDR2 SVGAGI (reference sequence). The CDR3 protein is CATTKGQGQPQHF. The DNA for the CDR3 is TGTGCCACCACTAAGGGGCAAGGACAGCCCCAGCATTTT.

The chain employs TRBV29-1 and TRBJ2-2, with D perhaps matching TRBD1 (5 bases). There are 16 residues in the CDR3. Germline V lookup: CDR1 SQVTM, CDR2 ANQGSEA. The germline V and J ends were trimmed by 5 bases and 6 bases, with 22 bases remaining between them. This CDR3 reads CSVRQSSSGSSGELFF. CDR3 nucleotides: TGCAGCGTTCGACAGAGCAGCTCTGGGTCATCCGGGGAGCTGTTTTTT.

This clonotype has ten or more counts. The CDR3: CASSLNPGQGDVVNSPLHF. In DNA form, the CDR3 reads TGTGCCAGCAGCTTAAACCCGGGACAGGGGGACGTGGTAAATTCACCCCTCCACTTT. V is TRBV7-8 and J is TRBJ1-6, with 11 bases lining up with TRBD1. CDR3 length: 19 residues. Trimming at V came to 2 bases and at J to 7 bases, leaving 13 bases not matched to a gene. CDR1 is SGHVS and CDR2 is FQNEAQ in the germline V gene.

To note about this clonotype: Compared with germline, one end of the junction differs, possibly owing to a read error. This chain joins TRBV28 and TRBJ2-7, with D unclear. The germline V gene has CDR1 MDHEN and CDR2 SYDVKM. The CDR3 runs 16 residues. CDR3 sequence reads: CVSFPPRPGSTYEQYF. Here the CDR3 DNA reads TGTGTCAGCTTCCCACCGCGACCAGGAAGCACCTACGAGCAGTACTTC. The full variable domain, with the rest looked up from reference TRBV28 and TRBJ2-7, is DVKVTQSSRYLVKRTGEKVFLECVQDMDHENMFWYRQDPGLGLRLIYFSYDVKMKEKGDIPEGYSVSREKKERFSLILESASTNQTSMYLCVSFPPRPGSTYEQYFGPGTRLTVT.

Many counts were recorded for this clonotype. This chain uses TRBV6-5 with TRBJ2-3; 10 bases are shared with TRBD2. V shed 7 bases, J shed 9 bases, and the junction held 13 bases outside the gene matches. The CDR3 is 15 residues long. Germline-derived CDR1 and CDR2 are MNHEY and SVGAGI. CDR3 protein: CASTSGGAVSETQYF. The CDR3 DNA is TGTGCCAGCACCAGCGGGGGGGCAGTTAGCGAGACGCAGTATTTT.

This clonotype was found many times. The V gene is TRBV28, the J gene TRBJ1-1; D remains ambiguous. V was pared by 3 bases and J by 3 bases, with 5 bases between. The CDR3 extends over 12 amino acids. In germline, CDR1 is MDHEN, CDR2 SYDVKM. CDR3 DNA sequence: TGTGCCAGCAGTTTGGGAGACACTGAAGCTTTCTTT. Translated: CASSLGDTEAFF.

The table lists this clonotype with many counts. The CDR3 DNA follows: TGTGCCAGCAGCTCTCAGGAAGGGGACTCCTATAATTCACCCCTCCACTTT. Translation gives CASSSQEGDSYNSPLHF. The chain joins TRBV11-3 to TRBJ1-6; weak D call: TRBD1 (5 bases). The germline V and J ends were trimmed by 4 bases and 0 bases, with 13 bases remaining between them. Germline values: CDR1 SGHNT, CDR2 YENEEA. This CDR3 has 17 amino acids.